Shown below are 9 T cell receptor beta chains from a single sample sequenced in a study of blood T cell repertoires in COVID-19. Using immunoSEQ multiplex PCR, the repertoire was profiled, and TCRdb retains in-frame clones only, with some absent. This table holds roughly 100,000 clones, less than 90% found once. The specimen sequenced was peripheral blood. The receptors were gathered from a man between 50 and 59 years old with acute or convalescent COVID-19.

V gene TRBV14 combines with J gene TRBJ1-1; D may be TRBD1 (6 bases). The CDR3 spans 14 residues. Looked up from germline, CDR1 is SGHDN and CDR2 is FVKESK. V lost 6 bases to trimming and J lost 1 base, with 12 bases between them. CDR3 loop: CASRLGHQNTEAFF. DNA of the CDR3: TGTGCCAGCAGGCTGGGACATCAGAACACTGAAGCTTTCTTT.

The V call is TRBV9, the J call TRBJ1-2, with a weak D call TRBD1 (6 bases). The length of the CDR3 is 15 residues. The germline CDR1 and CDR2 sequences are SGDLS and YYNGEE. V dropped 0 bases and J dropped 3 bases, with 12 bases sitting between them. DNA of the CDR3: TGTGCCAGCAGCGTAGCGGGGGGGCCCGACTATGGCTACACCTTC. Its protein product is CASSVAGGPDYGYTF.

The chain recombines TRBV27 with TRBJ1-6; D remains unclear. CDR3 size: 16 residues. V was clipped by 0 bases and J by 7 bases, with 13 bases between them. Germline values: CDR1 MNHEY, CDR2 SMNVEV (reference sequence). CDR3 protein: CASSLSVLGANSPLHF. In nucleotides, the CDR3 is TGTGCCAGCAGTTTATCAGTACTAGGAGCAAATTCACCCCTCCACTTT.

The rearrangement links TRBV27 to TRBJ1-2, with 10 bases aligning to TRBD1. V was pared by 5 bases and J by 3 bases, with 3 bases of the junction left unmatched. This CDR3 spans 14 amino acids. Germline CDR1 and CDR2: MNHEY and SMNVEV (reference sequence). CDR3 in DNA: TGTGCCAGCAGTACAGGGACAGGGGACTATGGCTACACCTTC. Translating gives CASSTGTGDYGYTF.

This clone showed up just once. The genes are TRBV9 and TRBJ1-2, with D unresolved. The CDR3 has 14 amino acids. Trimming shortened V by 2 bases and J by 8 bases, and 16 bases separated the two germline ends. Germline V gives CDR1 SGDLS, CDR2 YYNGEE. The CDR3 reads CASSVFDIPYGYTF. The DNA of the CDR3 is TGTGCCAGCAGCGTTTTTGACATCCCCTACGGCTACACCTTC. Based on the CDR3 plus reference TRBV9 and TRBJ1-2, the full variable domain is DSGVTQTPKHLITATGQRVTLRCSPRSGDLSVYWYQQSLDQGLQFLIQYYNGEERAKGNILERFSAQQFPDLHSELNLSSLELGDSALYFCASSVFDIPYGYTFGSGTRLTVV.

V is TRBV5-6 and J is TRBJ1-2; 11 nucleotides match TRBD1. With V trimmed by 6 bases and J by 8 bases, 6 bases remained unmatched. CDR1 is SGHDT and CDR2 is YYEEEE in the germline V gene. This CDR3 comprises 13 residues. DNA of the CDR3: TGTGCCAGCACCCGGGGACAGGGGGACGGCTACACCTTC. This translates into CASTRGQGDGYTF.

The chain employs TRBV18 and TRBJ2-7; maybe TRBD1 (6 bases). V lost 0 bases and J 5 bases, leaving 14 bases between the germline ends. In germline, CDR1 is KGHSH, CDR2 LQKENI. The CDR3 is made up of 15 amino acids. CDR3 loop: CASSPPGQITNEQYF. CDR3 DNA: TGTGCCAGCTCACCACCCGGACAGATTACTAACGAGCAGTACTTC.

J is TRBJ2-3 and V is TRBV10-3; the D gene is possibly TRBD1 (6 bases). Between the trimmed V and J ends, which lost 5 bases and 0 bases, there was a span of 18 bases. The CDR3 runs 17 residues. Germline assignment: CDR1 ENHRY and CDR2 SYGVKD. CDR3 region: CAISSNLRGGSTDTQYF. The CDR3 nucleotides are TGTGCCATCAGTTCGAATTTGCGAGGGGGAAGCACAGATACGCAGTATTTT.

The CDR3 sequence is CSGTTGEKLFF. The CDR3, as DNA: TGCAGTGGGACGACAGGGGAAAAACTGTTTTTT. The chain couples TRBV20-1 to TRBJ1-4; 7 nucleotides match TRBD1. Germline assignment: CDR1 DFQATT and CDR2 SNEGSKA (reference sequence). The V and J ends lost 7 bases and 8 bases, in that order; junction bases with no gene match: 4. This CDR3 region has 11 residues.